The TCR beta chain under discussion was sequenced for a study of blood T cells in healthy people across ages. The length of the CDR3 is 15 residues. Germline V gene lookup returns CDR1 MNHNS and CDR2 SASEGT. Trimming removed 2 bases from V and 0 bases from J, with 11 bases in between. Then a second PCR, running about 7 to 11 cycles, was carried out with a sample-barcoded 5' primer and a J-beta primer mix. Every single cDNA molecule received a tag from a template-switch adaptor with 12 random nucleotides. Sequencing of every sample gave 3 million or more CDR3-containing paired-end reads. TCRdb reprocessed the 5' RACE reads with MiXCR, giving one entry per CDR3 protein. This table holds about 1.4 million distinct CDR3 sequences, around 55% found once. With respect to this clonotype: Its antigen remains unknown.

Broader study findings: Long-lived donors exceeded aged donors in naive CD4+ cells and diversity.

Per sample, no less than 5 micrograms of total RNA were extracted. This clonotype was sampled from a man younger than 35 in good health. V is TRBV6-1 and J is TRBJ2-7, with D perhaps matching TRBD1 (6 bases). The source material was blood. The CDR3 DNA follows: TGTGCCAGCAGTGAATGGTCGGGACACTCCTACGAGCAGTACTTC. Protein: CASSEWSGHSYEQYF.